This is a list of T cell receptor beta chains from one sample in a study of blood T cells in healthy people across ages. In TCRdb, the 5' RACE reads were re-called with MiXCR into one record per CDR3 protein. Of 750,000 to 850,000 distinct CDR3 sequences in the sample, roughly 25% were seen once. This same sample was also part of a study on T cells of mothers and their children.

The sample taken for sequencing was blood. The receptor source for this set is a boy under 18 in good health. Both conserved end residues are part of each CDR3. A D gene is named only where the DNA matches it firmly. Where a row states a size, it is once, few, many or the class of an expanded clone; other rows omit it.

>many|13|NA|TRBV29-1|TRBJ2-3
CSVVGGSTDTQYF
TGCAGCGTTGTTGGGGGAAGCACAGATACGCAGTATTTT
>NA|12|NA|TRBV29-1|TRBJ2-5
CSVEDDGETQYF
TGCAGCGTTGAAGATGACGGGGAGACCCAGTACTTC
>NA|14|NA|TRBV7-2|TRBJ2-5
CASSPNGYQETQYF
TGTGCCAGCAGCCCGAACGGCTACCAAGAGACCCAGTACTTC
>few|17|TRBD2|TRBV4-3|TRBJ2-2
CASSQDLLAQNTGELFF
TGCGCCAGCAGCCAAGATCTACTAGCGCAGAACACCGGGGAGCTGTTTTTT
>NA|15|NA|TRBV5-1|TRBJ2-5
CASSLASAGQETQYF
TGCGCCAGCAGCTTGGCCTCAGCCGGACAAGAGACCCAGTACTTC
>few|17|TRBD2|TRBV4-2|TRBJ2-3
CASSQQPGLAGTDTQYF
TGTGCCAGCAGCCAACAACCGGGACTAGCGGGCACAGATACGCAGTATTTT
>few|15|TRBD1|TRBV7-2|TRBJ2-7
CASSLKTGETYEQYF
TGTGCCAGCAGCTTAAAAACAGGGGAAACCTACGAGCAGTACTTC
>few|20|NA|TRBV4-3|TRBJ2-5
CASSQGPVGAGALMQETQYF
TGCGCCAGCAGCCAAGGGCCGGTTGGGGCGGGGGCCTTAATGCAAGAGACCCAGTACTTC
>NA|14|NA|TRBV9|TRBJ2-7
CASSVTAEPYEQYF
TGTGCCAGCAGCGTAACGGCGGAGCCCTACGAGCAGTACTTC
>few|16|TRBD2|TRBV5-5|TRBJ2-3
CASSPDLAGGPYTQYF
TGTGCCAGCAGCCCAGACCTAGCGGGGGGGCCCTATACGCAGTATTTT
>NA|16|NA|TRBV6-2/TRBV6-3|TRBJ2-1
CASKKGEGSSYNEQFF
TGTGCCAGCAAAAAGGGGGAGGGTAGCTCCTACAATGAGCAGTTCTTC
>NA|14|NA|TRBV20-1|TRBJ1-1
CSARPVGGGTEAFF
TGCAGTGCTAGACCCGTTGGGGGTGGGACTGAAGCTTTCTTT
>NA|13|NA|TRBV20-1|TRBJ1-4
CSARLTSNEKLFF
TGCAGTGCCAGGTTAACCTCTAATGAAAAACTGTTTTTT
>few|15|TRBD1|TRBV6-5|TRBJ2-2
CASSLTGGSTGELFF
TGTGCCAGCAGTTTGACAGGGGGTAGCACCGGGGAGCTGTTTTTT
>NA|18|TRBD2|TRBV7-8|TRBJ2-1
CASSSGLAGGGTYNEQFF
TGTGCCAGCAGCTCCGGACTAGCGGGGGGCGGAACCTACAATGAGCAGTTCTTC
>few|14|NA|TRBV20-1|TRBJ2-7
CSADPAQGPYEQYF
TGCAGTGCTGACCCCGCGCAGGGGCCCTACGAGCAGTACTTC
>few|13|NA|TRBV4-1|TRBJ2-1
CASSRLGLNEQFF
TGCGCCAGCAGCCGCCTTGGACTAAATGAGCAGTTCTTC